A single sample is the source of the 31 T cell receptor beta chains below, sequenced in a study of PD-1 blockade in classical Hodgkin lymphoma. Some clones are missing from TCRdb's copy, which holds only in-frame ones; the method was immunoSEQ multiplex PCR. The sample holds about 99,000 clones, 80% to 90% seen once. Relapse was seen in all patients after autologous stem cell transplantation, and brentuximab vedotin exposure was variable. The material was peripheral blood mononuclear cells (PBMCs), obtained before the second cycle of nivolumab. These receptors were obtained from a human donor with classical Hodgkin lymphoma.

The chain joins TRBV7-2 to TRBJ2-5, with 11 positions matching TRBD1. After removal of 2 bases from V and 5 bases from J, the junction contained 4 bases not matched to a gene. The CDR3 extends over 15 amino acids. The germline V gene encodes CDR1 SGHTA and CDR2 FQGNSA. CDR3 nucleotide sequence: TGTGCCAGCAGCTTAACGGACAGGGGGCCGGAGACCCAGTACTTC. The encoded protein is CASSLTDRGPETQYF.

The chain recombines TRBV27 with TRBJ2-3; D is undetermined. V shed 5 bases and J shed 1 base, with 19 bases lying between them. The V gene's germline CDR1 is MNHEY and CDR2 SMNVEV (reference sequence). This CDR3 has 17 residues. The chain's CDR3 is CASSQSPTPLRTDTQYF. The CDR3 bases are TGTGCCAGCAGTCAGAGCCCGACCCCCCTACGCACAGATACGCAGTATTTT.

The chain couples TRBV6-1 to TRBJ1-5; 11 nucleotides align to TRBD1. CDR3 length: 14 residues. CDR1 is MNHNS and CDR2 is SASEGT in the germline V gene. V lost 1 base and J lost 8; bases outside the gene matches: 1. Written as DNA, the CDR3 is TGTGCCAGCAGTGAAGGGACAGGGGGCAAGCCCCAGCATTTT. Translating gives CASSEGTGGKPQHF.

The chain recombines TRBV9 with TRBJ2-1; 8 nucleotides agree with TRBD2. In germline, CDR1 is SGDLS, CDR2 YYNGEE. The CDR3 is made up of 16 amino acids. With 3 bases clipped from V and 10 bases from J, the junction kept 15 bases outside the gene matches. This CDR3 reads CASSATGTSQAEEQFF. The CDR3 region has the DNA TGTGCCAGCAGCGCGACCGGGACTAGTCAGGCGGAAGAGCAGTTCTTC.

This chain connects TRBV11-2 to TRBJ2-7; 11 nucleotides line up with TRBD2. Germline CDR1 reads SGHAT; CDR2 reads FQNNGV. This CDR3 spans 13 amino acids. V trimming: 5 bases; J trimming: 6 bases; junction bases outside the gene matches: 3. CDR3 sequence (DNA): TGTGCCAGCAGCCGTAGCGGGAGGGCCGAGCAGTACTTC. Amino acid sequence: CASSRSGRAEQYF.

The genes are TRBV27 and TRBJ2-1; 14 bases match TRBD2. From germline, CDR1 is MNHEY and CDR2 SMNVEV (reference sequence). The J segment lost 8 bases and the V segment lost 4 bases, leaving 10 bases of the junction unmatched. CDR3 size: 17 residues. The DNA of the CDR3 is TGTGCCAGCAGTTCCCTCGGGACTAGCGGGAGTATGTATGAGCAGTTCTTC. This gives the protein CASSSLGTSGSMYEQFF.

The chain carries TRBV28 and TRBJ2-7; D gene uncertain. The CDR3 sequence is 16 residues long. The germline CDR1 and CDR2 sequences are MDHEN and SYDVKM. V lost 4 bases, J lost 5 bases, and 21 bases lay in between. The CDR3 sequence is CASSSYSPREGNEQYF. CDR3 coding DNA: TGTGCCAGCAGTTCGTATAGCCCAAGAGAAGGGAACGAGCAGTACTTC.

V and J are TRBV27 and TRBJ2-2; a possible D gene is TRBD2 (5 bases). Germline V gene sequence: CDR1 MNHEY, CDR2 SMNVEV (reference sequence). The CDR3 is made up of 16 amino acids. Trimming took 4 bases from V and 7 from J, leaving 19 bases between them. CDR3: CASSSSFGLFSGELFF. As DNA, the CDR3 is TGTGCCAGCAGTTCCTCCTTCGGACTTTTTAGCGGGGAGCTGTTTTTT.

J is TRBJ2-7 and V is TRBV5-1; a possible D gene is TRBD1 (7 bases). The V gene's germline CDR1 is SGHRS and CDR2 YFSETQ. V lost 0 bases, J lost 1 base, and 11 bases lay in between. This CDR3 spans 15 amino acids. The CDR3 sequence: CASSLVTGRSYEQYF. The CDR3 region has the DNA TGCGCCAGCAGCTTGGTGACAGGGAGGTCCTACGAGCAGTACTTC.

The chain carries TRBV28 and TRBJ2-1; 7 bases match TRBD2. This CDR3 contains 15 residues. The germline V gene has CDR1 MDHEN and CDR2 SYDVKM. V lost 8 bases, J lost 7 bases, and 14 bases stayed unmatched. DNA for the CDR3: TGTGCCAGCCTGTTAGCGGGTGCTGCCGGGAATGAGCAGTTCTTC. Translation gives CASLLAGAAGNEQFF.

The chain links TRBV9 to TRBJ2-3; D is tentatively TRBD1 or TRBD2 (6 bases each). The CDR3 totals 13 residues. Germline-derived CDR1 and CDR2 are SGDLS and YYNGEE. V shed 4 bases and J shed 3 bases, with 9 bases lying between them. The CDR3 reads CASSQGRTDTQYF. CDR3 DNA sequence: TGTGCCAGCAGCCAGGGGAGGACAGATACGCAGTATTTT.

The chain links TRBV5-1 to TRBJ1-1; 7 bases fit TRBD1. The CDR3 spans 15 residues. Germline V gene data show CDR1 as SGHRS and CDR2 as YFSETQ. V dropped 4 bases and J dropped 10; count of bases not matched to a gene: 16. The CDR3 protein is CASSVRDSVPSGAFF. The CDR3, as DNA: TGCGCCAGCAGCGTACGGGACAGCGTTCCTTCTGGAGCTTTCTTT.

Worth noting for this clone: In the same sample, other DNA sequences code for this CDR3. The chain uses TRBV7-2 and TRBJ1-2, with D unresolved. V was trimmed by 4 bases and J by 4 bases, leaving 10 bases between them. Germline assignment: CDR1 SGHTA and CDR2 FQGNSA. The CDR3 length is 13 residues. CDR3 DNA: TGTGCCAGCAGCTCCGGTGGTGGCTATGGCTACACCTTC. This codes for CASSSGGGYGYTF.

The V call is TRBV7-2, the J call TRBJ2-1; TRBD1 aligns across 7 bases. The J segment lost 1 base and the V segment lost 3 bases, leaving 3 bases of the junction unmatched. The CDR3 has 15 residues. In germline, CDR1 is SGHTA, CDR2 FQGNSA. CDR3 residues: CASSFTGVSYNEQFF. The CDR3 DNA follows: TGTGCCAGCAGCTTTACAGGGGTGTCCTACAATGAGCAGTTCTTC.

This chain uses TRBV5-1 with TRBJ2-1, with a tentative D call TRBD2 (5 bases). The CDR3 is made up of 17 amino acids. V lost 1 base, J lost 1 base, and 15 bases lay in between. Per germline, CDR1 SGHRS and CDR2 YFSETQ. This chain's CDR3 is CASSLNWRMRSYNEQFF. CDR3 DNA: TGCGCCAGCAGCTTGAATTGGAGGATGAGGTCCTACAATGAGCAGTTCTTC. Supplemented by reference TRBV5-1 and TRBJ2-1, the full variable domain reads KAGVTQTPRYLIKTRGQQVTLSCSPISGHRSVSWYQQTPGQGLQFLFEYFSETQRNKGNFPGRFSGRQFSNSRSEMNVSTLELGDSALYLCASSLNWRMRSYNEQFFGPGTRLTVL.

This clone has just a few counts. The chain couples TRBV27 to TRBJ1-1; D perhaps matches TRBD1 (6 bases). Between the trimmed V and J ends, which lost 5 bases and 6 bases, there was a span of 13 bases. The germline CDR1 and CDR2 sequences are MNHEY and SMNVEV (reference sequence). This CDR3 has 13 amino acids. The CDR3 nucleotides read TGTGCCAGCAGTGAACAGGGTAGGCCTGAAGCTTTCTTT. As protein: CASSEQGRPEAFF.

The genes are TRBV28 and TRBJ1-5; 7 bases are a match to TRBD1. The CDR3 spans 14 residues. J was trimmed by 5 bases and V by 1 base; bases with no gene match: 2. The germline V gene encodes CDR1 MDHEN and CDR2 SYDVKM. This chain's CDR3 is CASSLSGQYQPQHF. The CDR3 DNA follows: TGTGCCAGCAGTTTATCGGGACAGTATCAGCCCCAGCATTTT.

V and J are TRBV7-9 and TRBJ1-1; tentative D call: TRBD1 (6 bases). V was pared by 1 base and J by 1 base, with 10 bases between. Germline CDR1 reads SEHNR; CDR2 reads FQNEAQ (reference sequence). The CDR3 totals 15 residues. Here the CDR3 reads CASSLGDISNTEAFF. The DNA for the CDR3 is TGTGCCAGCAGCTTAGGGGACATTTCGAACACTGAAGCTTTCTTT.

The rearrangement links TRBV7-2 to TRBJ2-2; D is possibly TRBD1 (6 bases). Germline V gene lookup returns CDR1 SGHTA and CDR2 FQGNSA. The length of the CDR3 is 14 residues. The V gene lost 8 bases and the J gene lost 7 bases, with 17 bases spanning the gap. In nucleotides, the CDR3 is TGTGCCAGCCTACAAGGGACATCAATCGGGGAGCTGTTTTTT. This encodes CASLQGTSIGELFF.

This clone was detected once. The chain combines TRBV19 with TRBJ2-3; 8 bases map to TRBD2. Trimming removed 3 bases from V and 1 base from J; junction bases left unmatched: 9. The CDR3 contains 17 residues. Per germline, CDR1 LNHDA and CDR2 SQIVND (reference sequence). The CDR3 region is CASSIMASGFGTDTQYF. In DNA, the CDR3 is TGTGCCAGTAGTATTATGGCTAGCGGGTTCGGCACAGATACGCAGTATTTT.

J is TRBJ2-5 and V is TRBV7-7; D may be TRBD2 (5 bases). V was trimmed by 1 base and J by 5 bases, leaving 8 bases between them. Germline CDR1 is SSHAT and CDR2 is FNYEAQ (reference sequence). CDR3 length equals 13 residues. The CDR3 coding sequence is TGTGCCAGCAGCTTAGGACTAAGGGAGACCCAGTACTTC. Translating gives CASSLGLRETQYF.

Only one count was recorded for this clone. This chain joins TRBV27 and TRBJ2-1, with 7 positions matching TRBD2. The CDR3 is 14 amino acids. V gave up 7 bases and J gave up 3 bases; unmatched junction bases: 6. Per the germline V gene, CDR1 is MNHEY and CDR2 is SMNVEV (reference sequence). The CDR3: CASTGLGYYNEQFF. In nucleotides, the CDR3 is TGTGCCAGCACAGGACTAGGATACTACAATGAGCAGTTCTTC.

The chain employs TRBV15 and TRBJ2-3; D is unclear. Trimming shortened V by 1 base and J by 6 bases, and 11 bases separated the two germline ends. Germline CDR1 LNHNV, CDR2 YYDKDF (reference sequence). The length of the CDR3 is 14 residues. The CDR3 loop reads CATSRGGDADTQYF. The CDR3 bases are TGTGCCACCAGCAGAGGCGGAGACGCTGATACGCAGTATTTT.

The V gene is TRBV6-5, the J gene TRBJ2-7; D is undetermined. CDR1 is MNHEY and CDR2 is SVGAGI in the germline V gene. The CDR3 covers 14 residues. V lost 0 bases to trimming and J lost 0 bases, with 6 bases between them. The CDR3 loop is CASSYSSGSYEQYF. The DNA of the CDR3 is TGTGCCAGCAGTTACTCGTCTGGCTCCTACGAGCAGTACTTC.

CDR3 sequence: CASSPSRGNEQFF. In DNA form, the CDR3 reads TGTGCCAGTAGTCCCTCTCGGGGCAATGAGCAGTTCTTC. The V call is TRBV19, the J call TRBJ2-1; tentative D call: TRBD2 (5 bases). Trimming shortened V by 5 bases and J by 6 bases, and 11 bases separated the two germline ends. The germline gives CDR1 LNHDA, CDR2 SQIVND (reference sequence). The CDR3 extends over 13 amino acids. The full variable domain, rest sourced from reference TRBV19 and TRBJ2-1, is DGGITQSPKYLFRKEGQNVTLSCEQNLNHDAMYWYRQDPGQGLRLIYYSQIVNDFQKGDIAEGYSVSREKKESFPLTVTSAQKNPTAFYLCASSPSRGNEQFFGPGTRLTVL.

The CDR3 bases are TGTGCCAGCAGGGCCGGACTAGCGGTTTACGAGCAGTACTTC. Translation: CASRAGLAVYEQYF. V is TRBV6-1 and J is TRBJ2-7; 10 bases align to TRBD2. Germline V gene sequence: CDR1 MNHNS, CDR2 SASEGT. This CDR3 is built from 14 residues. V trimming: 6 bases; J trimming: 4 bases; junction bases outside the gene matches: 6.

The rearrangement links TRBV25-1 to TRBJ1-5; D gene unclear. V lost 2 bases, J lost 0 bases, and 5 bases lay in between. Germline CDR1 is MGHDK and CDR2 is SYGVNS. The length of the CDR3 is 14 residues. The CDR3 is CASSEMASNQPQHF. For the CDR3, the DNA is TGTGCCAGCAGTGAAATGGCTAGCAATCAGCCCCAGCATTTT. The full variable domain, rest sourced from reference TRBV25-1 and TRBJ1-5, is EADIYQTPRYLVIGTGKKITLECSQTMGHDKMYWYQQDPGMELHLIHYSYGVNSTEKGDLSSESTVSRIRTEHFPLTLESARPSHTSQYLCASSEMASNQPQHFGDGTRLSIL.

CDR3 sequence: CASSLTRTNEKLFF. CDR3 coding DNA: TGTGCCAGCAGCTTGACAAGAACTAATGAAAAACTGTTTTTT. The chain recombines TRBV7-9 with TRBJ1-4, with D unresolved. The CDR3 has 14 residues. Germline V gene sequence: CDR1 SEHNR, CDR2 FQNEAQ (reference sequence). Trimming stripped 3 bases from V and 1 base from J, with 6 bases between.

This chain uses TRBV7-6 with TRBJ2-5, with TRBD1 matching 7 bases. This CDR3 spans 16 amino acids. Germline values: CDR1 SGHVS, CDR2 FNYEAQ. V shed 3 bases, J shed 5 bases, and the junction held 12 bases outside the gene matches. CDR3 nucleotide sequence: TGTGCCAGCAGCTTTCGACAGGGCGGAGAGAGGGAGACCCAGTACTTC. Amino acids: CASSFRQGGERETQYF.

This chain uses TRBV5-5 with TRBJ2-3, with 8 bases aligning to TRBD2. There are 15 residues in the CDR3. V was clipped by 0 bases and J by 14 bases; unmatched bases: 14. Per the germline V gene, CDR1 is SGHKS and CDR2 is YYEKEE (reference sequence). CDR3: CASSLAGAAGTRWYF. CDR3 nucleotide sequence: TGTGCCAGCAGCTTGGCCGGTGCAGCCGGGACTAGATGGTATTTT.

The chain is built from TRBV11-2 and TRBJ2-3; unclear D gene. Trimming took off 0 bases at V and 9 bases at J, with 7 bases between the two ends. Germline CDR1 SGHAT, CDR2 FQNNGV. This CDR3 comprises 12 residues. CDR3: CASSLDLVTQYF. CDR3 nucleotides: TGTGCCAGCAGCTTAGACTTGGTAACGCAGTATTTT. The full variable domain, with the rest looked up from reference TRBV11-2 and TRBJ2-3, is EAGVAQSPRYKIIEKRQSVAFWCNPISGHATLYWYQQILGQGPKLLIQFQNNGVVDDSQLPKDRFSAERLKGVDSTLKIQPAKLEDSAVYLCASSLDLVTQYFGPGTRLTVL.